These 18 T cell receptor beta chains were sequenced from one sample in a study of T cells after yellow fever vaccination. TCRdb re-called the 5' RACE reads through MiXCR, storing one row per CDR3 protein. The sample contains approximately 330,000 distinct CDR3 sequences, roughly 4% of which appear only once. This specimen was PBMCs, taken 5 days after the yellow fever booster vaccination. The receptors were gathered from a man between 18 and 35 years old who received the YFV17D yellow fever vaccine.

The chain has TRBV19 and TRBJ2-1, with TRBD1 matching over 8 bases. Germline V CDR1 and CDR2: LNHDA, SQIVND (reference sequence). The CDR3 has 14 residues. J lost 14 bases, V lost 4 bases, and 13 bases had no gene match. The CDR3: CASSTGQGQAQEFF. The CDR3 DNA follows: TGTGCCAGTAGTACCGGACAGGGCCAAGCTCAGGAGTTCTTC.

This clonotype was counted at least ten times. The genes are TRBV5-4 and TRBJ2-3, with no clear D. From germline, CDR1 is SGHNT and CDR2 YYREEE (reference sequence). The V end lost 0 bases, the J end lost 4 bases, and 6 bases lay between the germline ends. The CDR3 is 13 amino acids. CDR3: CASSLDPADTQYF. For the CDR3, the DNA is TGTGCCAGCAGCTTGGACCCGGCAGATACGCAGTATTTT.

The sample holds a few counts of this clonotype. The rearrangement uses TRBV7-2 and TRBJ2-3; 7 nucleotides align to TRBD2. Germline CDR1 reads SGHTA; CDR2 reads FQGNSA. The CDR3 covers 14 residues. The V segment lost 3 bases and the J segment 2 bases; nucleotides outside the gene matches: 2. CDR3 amino acids: CASSFRDYTDTQYF. DNA of the CDR3: TGTGCCAGCAGCTTCCGGGACTACACAGATACGCAGTATTTT.

This clonotype was seen more than once but under ten times. The rearrangement links TRBV18 to TRBJ2-2; D gene uncertain. The germline CDR1 and CDR2 sequences are KGHSH and LQKENI. This CDR3 has 15 residues. The germline V and J ends were trimmed by 2 bases and 0 bases, with 7 bases remaining between them. The CDR3 region has the DNA TGTGCCAGCTCACCATATGAAGCGAACACCGGGGAGCTGTTTTTT. Translation: CASSPYEANTGELFF.

In its sample, this clonotype was seen a few times. The chain couples TRBV29-1 to TRBJ1-2; no definite D call. The CDR3 extends over 12 amino acids. The germline CDR1 and CDR2 sequences are SQVTM and ANQGSEA. V lost 5 bases and J lost 6, with 13 bases in between. CDR3 nucleotides: TGCAGCGTTATCATTCAGCGCAATGGCTACACCTTC. This encodes CSVIIQRNGYTF.

In its sample, this clonotype was seen many times. This chain connects TRBV20-1 to TRBJ2-1; 10 nucleotides line up with TRBD2. Trimming took 0 bases from V and 4 from J; bases not matched to a gene: 6. CDR3 length: 16 residues. CDR1 and CDR2 (germline): DFQATT, SNEGSKA (reference sequence). DNA for the CDR3: TGCAGTGCTAGAGATTTCGGGACTAGCGTGTACAATGAGCAGTTCTTC. Encoded protein: CSARDFGTSVYNEQFF.

Comment on this clonotype: Germline is not matched at one junction end, which may reflect a read error. This chain joins TRBV7-7 and TRBJ2-1; no firm D call. This CDR3 is built from 13 residues. Germline lookup yields CDR1 SSHAT and CDR2 FNYEAQ (reference sequence). The CDR3 bases are TGTGCTAGCAGCTTTTCAGAAGACAATGAGCAGTTCTTC. This codes for CASSFSEDNEQFF. The whole variable domain, remainder taken from reference TRBV7-7 and TRBJ2-1, is GAGVSQSPRYKVTKRGQDVTLRCDPISSHATLYWYQQALGQGPEFLTYFNYEAQPDKSGLPSDRFSAERPEGSISTLTIQRTEQRDSAMYRCASSFSEDNEQFFGPGTRLTVL.

This chain connects TRBV5-1 to TRBJ1-2; unclear D gene. The CDR3 totals 15 residues. V was pared by 4 bases and J by 3 bases, with 16 bases between. Per germline, CDR1 SGHRS and CDR2 YFSETQ. CDR3 bases: TGCGCCAGCAGCCCGGCACTCGCCAGAGACTATGGCTACACCTTC. This sequence encodes CASSPALARDYGYTF.

Only a few counts were recorded for this clonotype. V and J are TRBV27 and TRBJ2-3, with 12 positions matching TRBD2. This CDR3 is 15 amino acids long. J lost 5 bases, V lost 7 bases, and 7 bases had no gene match. Per the germline V gene, CDR1 is MNHEY and CDR2 is SMNVEV (reference sequence). The CDR3 spells CASNRLAGDGDTQYF. DNA of the CDR3: TGTGCCAGCAACCGACTAGCGGGGGATGGAGATACGCAGTATTTT.

This clonotype was counted between two and nine times. This chain connects TRBV5-6 to TRBJ2-1, with TRBD1 matching 7 bases. Germline V gene lookup returns CDR1 SGHDT and CDR2 YYEEEE. V shed 4 bases and J 5 bases; nucleotides not matched to a gene: 6. The CDR3 is made up of 14 amino acids. The CDR3 DNA reads TGTGCCAGCAGCCTGACAGGGCCGGACAATGAGCAGTTCTTC. Translated, it gives CASSLTGPDNEQFF. The full variable domain, in which reference TRBV5-6 and TRBJ2-1 provide the parts outside the CDR3, is DAGVTQSPTHLIKTRGQQVTLRCSPKSGHDTVSWYQQALGQGPQFIFQYYEEEERQRGNFPDRFSGHQFPNYSSELNVNALLLGDSALYLCASSLTGPDNEQFFGPGTRLTVL.

Here the CDR3 reads CASGEYIQYF. Written as DNA, the CDR3 is TGTGCCAGCGGTGAATACATTCAGTACTTC. This chain joins TRBV6-2 or TRBV6-3 and TRBJ2-4; no definite D call. In germline, CDR1 is MNHEY, CDR2 SVGEGT. This CDR3 is 10 amino acids long. With 8 bases removed from V and 8 bases from J, the gap between germline ends came to 7 bases.

This clonotype came up many times. This sequence joins TRBV5-1 and TRBJ1-1; 9 bases fit TRBD1. Germline CDR1 and CDR2: SGHRS and YFSETQ. This CDR3 contains 14 residues. The junction had 7 bases not matched to a gene; V was cut back by 5 bases and J by 5 bases. CDR3 residues: CASRSTGGATEAFF. The DNA of the CDR3 is TGCGCCAGCAGATCTACAGGGGGCGCGACTGAAGCTTTCTTT.

The chain carries TRBV5-4 and TRBJ2-3; D unresolved. CDR3 size: 14 residues. Germline V CDR1 and CDR2: SGHNT, YYREEE (reference sequence). Trimming shortened V by 0 bases and J by 4 bases, and 9 bases separated the two germline ends. In DNA form, the CDR3 reads TGTGCCAGCAGCTTGGGCGACCCCGCAGATACGCAGTATTTT. It specifies CASSLGDPADTQYF.

This clonotype was picked up many times. The chain couples TRBV5-1 to TRBJ2-7, with D unresolved. CDR1 and CDR2 (germline): SGHRS, YFSETQ. V shed 0 bases and J shed 0 bases, with 13 bases lying between them. CDR3 length equals 16 residues. The CDR3 DNA reads as TGCGCCAGCAGCTTGGCCCGGCAGGAGAGCTCCTACGAGCAGTACTTC. This gives the protein CASSLARQESSYEQYF.

This clonotype was recorded a few times. The chain combines TRBV5-6 with TRBJ2-3; D gene unclear. This CDR3 contains 14 residues. Germline V gives CDR1 SGHDT, CDR2 YYEEEE. Trimming pared 0 bases from V and 2 bases from J, leaving 7 bases between. CDR3 sequence (DNA): TGTGCCAGCAGCTTGGATGTGTTCACAGATACGCAGTATTTT. Translating it yields CASSLDVFTDTQYF.

This clonotype was counted many times. The chain joins TRBV29-1 to TRBJ2-3; 12 positions match TRBD2. V shed 5 bases, J shed 1 base, and the junction held 1 base outside the gene matches. Germline V lookup: CDR1 SQVTM, CDR2 ANQGSEA. This CDR3 is 14 amino acids long. The CDR3 loop reads CSVRLAGGTDTQYF. The CDR3, as DNA: TGCAGCGTTCGACTAGCGGGGGGCACAGATACGCAGTATTTT.

V and J are TRBV5-5 and TRBJ1-2, with D possibly being TRBD1 (6 bases). Between the trimmed V and J ends, which lost 1 base and 4 bases, there was a span of 14 bases. The germline V gene has CDR1 SGHKS and CDR2 YYEKEE (reference sequence). The CDR3 runs 15 residues. The CDR3 region is CASSLFAGDGYGYTF. The CDR3 DNA sequence: TGTGCCAGCAGCTTGTTCGCAGGGGATGGCTATGGCTACACCTTC.

This clonotype was counted many times. The rearrangement links TRBV12-3 or TRBV12-4 to TRBJ2-7; a weak D match, TRBD1 (6 bases). The CDR3 covers 15 residues. Deletions cut 6 bases from V and 5 bases from J, with 20 bases between. The CDR3 DNA sequence: TGTGCCAGCAGGGGGATGACAGGAGGTAGGAACGAGCAGTACTTC. It codes for CASRGMTGGRNEQYF.